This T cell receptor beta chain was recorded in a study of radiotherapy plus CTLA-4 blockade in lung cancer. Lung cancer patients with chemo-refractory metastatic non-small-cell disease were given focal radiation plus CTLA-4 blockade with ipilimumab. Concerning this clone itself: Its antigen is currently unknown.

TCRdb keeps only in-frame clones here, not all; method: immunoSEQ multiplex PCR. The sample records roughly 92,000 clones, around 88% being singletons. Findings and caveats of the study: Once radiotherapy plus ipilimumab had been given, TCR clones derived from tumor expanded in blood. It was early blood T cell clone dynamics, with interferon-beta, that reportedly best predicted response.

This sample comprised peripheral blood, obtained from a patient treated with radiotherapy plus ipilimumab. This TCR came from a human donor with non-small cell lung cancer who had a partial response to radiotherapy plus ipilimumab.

The CDR3 DNA reads as TGTGCCAGCAGCCAAGGGACTGGCACCTACAATGAGCAGTTCTTC. As protein: CASSQGTGTYNEQFF. The J gene is TRBJ2-1, the V gene TRBV14, with D tentatively TRBD2 (5 bases). Germline lookup yields CDR1 SGHDN and CDR2 FVKESK. Trimming removed 1 base from V and 2 bases from J, with 9 bases in between. The CDR3 spans 15 residues.